This T cell receptor beta chain was profiled in a study of response to subunit inactivated influenza vaccine. This CDR3 region has 18 residues. V trimming: 1 base; J trimming: 5 bases; junction bases outside the gene matches: 13. Per germline, CDR1 LGHNA and CDR2 YNFKEQ. Regarding the study as a whole: The authors put forward the suggestion that each seasonal influenza vaccination may bring in only a limited number of new T cells.

On this clonotype itself: Antigen: not known.

TCRdb re-called the RT-PCR reads with MiXCR, one entry per CDR3 protein. The table lists 450,000 to 550,000 distinct CDR3 sequences, 25% of them singletons. This clonotype was sampled from a man aged 45-60 years who received an inactivated influenza vaccine. The genes are TRBV4-2 and TRBJ2-5; 10 bases map to TRBD2. The material sequenced was CD4+ T cells sorted from PBMCs, taken 5 days after vaccination. CDR3 DNA: TGTGCCAGCAGCCAAGTGGTTTCAGCGGGAGGGCCGGGGGAGACCCAGTACTTC. It encodes CASSQVVSAGGPGETQYF.